A selection of T cell receptor beta chains follows, all from one sample in a study of blood T cell repertoires in COVID-19. TCRdb's copy holds only in-frame clones and misses some; the assay was immunoSEQ multiplex PCR. This sample has hundreds of thousands of clones, with around 88% found just once. Sample: peripheral blood. All receptors derive from a woman in her 30s with acute or convalescent COVID-19. The CDR3 runs from the conserved cysteine through the conserved F or W. D genes are given only for firm matches. Clone size is shown for a subset of rows, as once, few, many or a class of expanded clone.

size	V	J	D	CDR3	DNA
.	TRBV7-6	TRBJ2-1	.	CASSFRGDEQFF	TGTGCCAGCAGCTTCAGGGGGGATGAGCAGTTCTTC
.	TRBV24-1	TRBJ1-2	.	CATSDRVLNYGYTF	TGTGCCACCAGTGACAGGGTCCTTAACTATGGCTACACCTTC
.	TRBV9	TRBJ1-4	TRBD1	CASSPGAGGQGEKLFF	TGTGCCAGCAGCCCCGGAGCAGGGGGGCAAGGTGAAAAACTGTTTTTT
.	TRBV18	TRBJ2-1	.	CASSPSASANEQFF	TGTGCCAGCTCACCTTCAGCTAGCGCCAATGAGCAGTTCTTC
.	TRBV7-6	TRBJ1-6	.	CASSLATRGGTGSPLHF	TGTGCCAGCAGCTTAGCAACGAGGGGGGGAACGGGTTCACCCCTCCACTTT
.	TRBV2	TRBJ2-3	TRBD2	CASSLPLAGGIDTQYF	TGTGCCAGCAGCCTCCCTCTAGCGGGGGGGATAGATACGCAGTATTTT
.	TRBV3-1/TRBV3-2	TRBJ2-1	.	CASSQARLVRGSEQFF	TGTGCCAGCAGCCAAGCCCGACTAGTTCGTGGGAGTGAGCAGTTCTTC
.	TRBV27	TRBJ2-7	.	CASSLGSTYEQYF	TGTGCCAGCAGTTTGGGGAGTACCTACGAGCAGTACTTC
.	TRBV29-1	TRBJ1-5	TRBD1	CSVLEGGGQPQHF	TGCAGCGTTTTAGAAGGGGGCGGTCAGCCCCAGCATTTT
few	TRBV6-5	TRBJ1-5	.	CASRQNYNQPQHF	TGTGCCAGTCGTCAGAACTACAATCAGCCCCAGCATTTT
.	TRBV27	TRBJ1-6	.	CAAGHPDNSPLHF	TGTGCAGCTGGACACCCGGATAATTCACCCCTCCACTTT
.	TRBV2	TRBJ2-3	.	CASGWGPDTQYF	TGTGCCAGCGGTTGGGGCCCAGATACGCAGTATTTT
.	TRBV5-1	TRBJ2-1	.	CASSLDTGLYNEQFF	TGCGCCAGCAGCTTGGACACGGGGTTATACAATGAGCAGTTCTTC
.	TRBV27	TRBJ2-5	.	CASALTGETQYF	TGTGCCAGCGCTCTTACGGGAGAGACCCAGTACTTC
.	TRBV19	TRBJ2-5	.	CASSISGRYKETQYF	TGTGCCAGTAGTATTTCTGGCAGGTACAAAGAGACCCAGTACTTC
.	TRBV20-1	TRBJ2-1	TRBD1	CSASFRGPLGEQFF	TGCAGTGCTAGTTTCAGGGGGCCATTGGGTGAGCAGTTCTTC
.	TRBV18	TRBJ1-2	.	CASSPPTTAIGYTF	TGTGCCAGCTCACCACCCACCACAGCTATCGGCTACACCTTC
.	TRBV2	TRBJ1-6	TRBD1	CASTGDREISPLHF	TGTGCCAGCACTGGGGACAGGGAGATTTCACCCCTCCACTTT
once	TRBV5-6	TRBJ1-6	TRBD1	CASSLLGTDNSPLHF	TGTGCCAGCAGTCTACTCGGGACAGATAATTCACCCCTCCACTTT
once	TRBV30	TRBJ1-1	TRBD1	CAWSLRTGSNTEAFF	TGTGCCTGGAGTCTCCGGACAGGGTCGAACACTGAAGCTTTCTTT
.	TRBV6-5	TRBJ2-3	TRBD1	CASRTGTAITDTQYF	TGTGCCAGCAGAACCGGGACAGCAATCACAGATACGCAGTATTTT
.	TRBV2	TRBJ1-1	TRBD1	CASSELTGDTEAFF	TGTGCCAGCAGTGAGCTGACAGGGGACACTGAAGCTTTCTTT
.	TRBV9	TRBJ2-5	TRBD2	CASSVAGGVRETQYF	TGTGCCAGCAGCGTAGCTGGGGGGGTAAGAGAGACCCAGTACTTC
.	TRBV13	TRBJ2-3	TRBD2	CASSLLSGGRTDTQYF	TGTGCCAGCAGCTTACTAAGCGGGGGAAGGACAGATACGCAGTATTTT
once	TRBV19	TRBJ1-4	TRBD1	CASSTGKTGQGNEKLFF	TGTGCCAGTAGTACGGGAAAAACGGGACAGGGGAATGAAAAACTGTTTTTT
.	TRBV30	TRBJ1-4	.	CAWSGHRGVGEKLFF	TGTGCCTGGAGTGGCCACCGGGGGGTGGGTGAAAAACTGTTTTTT
.	TRBV6-5	TRBJ1-2	TRBD1	CASIGTAINYGYTF	TGTGCCAGCATCGGGACAGCCATAAACTATGGCTACACCTTC
.	TRBV29-1	TRBJ1-1	.	CSVEGANWNTEAFF	TGCAGCGTTGAAGGAGCTAATTGGAACACTGAAGCTTTCTTT
.	TRBV4-1	TRBJ2-4	.	CASSQDHTNLAKNIQYF	TGCGCCAGCAGCCAAGATCATACTAATCTAGCCAAAAACATTCAGTACTTC
few	TRBV3-1/TRBV3-2	TRBJ2-3	.	CASSQNRDLSTDTQYF	TGTGCCAGCAGCCAAAACCGGGACTTATCCACAGATACGCAGTATTTT
.	TRBV9	TRBJ1-5	.	CASSVAGSNQPQHF	TGTGCCAGCAGCGTAGCAGGCAGCAATCAGCCCCAGCATTTT
.	TRBV5-1	TRBJ1-6	TRBD1	CASSMTGAGSPLHF	TGCGCCAGCAGCATGACAGGGGCTGGATCACCCCTCCACTTT
.	TRBV9	TRBJ2-3	.	CASSVGGKKEDTQYF	TGTGCCAGCAGCGTAGGCGGGAAGAAGGAGGATACGCAGTATTTT
.	TRBV19	TRBJ2-7	.	CASIVVQGPYEQYF	TGTGCCAGTATCGTAGTCCAGGGCCCGTACGAGCAGTACTTC
.	TRBV6-5	TRBJ2-1	.	CASNDGYRVDEQFF	TGTGCCAGCAACGACGGCTACAGGGTTGATGAGCAGTTCTTC
.	TRBV9	TRBJ2-5	TRBD2	CASSEGLAAKQGQYF	TGTGCCAGCAGTGAGGGACTAGCGGCCAAGCAGGGCCAGTACTTC
once	TRBV27	TRBJ2-2	TRBD2	CASTKRGAYLGELFF	TGTGCCAGCACAAAGCGGGGGGCTTACCTAGGGGAGCTGTTTTTT
once	TRBV5-1	TRBJ1-1	TRBD1	CASSRGGQAMNTEAFF	TGCGCCAGCAGCCGCGGGGGACAGGCGATGAACACTGAAGCTTTCTTT
.	TRBV7-8	TRBJ2-5	.	CASLTKGGGEVETQYF	TGTGCCAGCCTAACAAAGGGCGGGGGCGAGGTGGAGACCCAGTACTTC
.	TRBV5-5	TRBJ2-3	.	CASSSGGTDTQYF	TGTGCCAGCAGCTCAGGGGGCACAGATACGCAGTATTTT
.	TRBV4-2	TRBJ1-5	.	CASSQAPGGFSNQPQHF	TGTGCCAGCAGCCAAGCCCCCGGGGGGTTCAGCAATCAGCCCCAGCATTTT
few	TRBV28	TRBJ1-1	.	CASSSPQGGTEAFF	TGTGCCAGCAGTTCACCACAAGGGGGCACTGAAGCTTTCTTT
.	TRBV19	TRBJ2-2	TRBD1	CASSPPGTGRGELFF	TGTGCCAGTAGTCCACCTGGGACAGGACGGGGGGAGCTGTTTTTT
.	TRBV19	TRBJ1-1	.	CASNNAQGSAEAFF	TGTGCCAGTAATAACGCGCAGGGGTCGGCTGAAGCTTTCTTT
.	TRBV29-1	TRBJ1-3	.	CSVEVNFSGNTIYF	TGCAGCGTTGAGGTCAACTTCTCTGGAAACACCATATATTTT
.	TRBV5-4	TRBJ2-2	.	CASSFPITGELFF	TGTGCCAGCAGCTTCCCTATCACCGGGGAGCTGTTTTTT
.	TRBV2	TRBJ1-2	TRBD1	CASSLTGYYGYTF	TGTGCCAGCAGTCTGACAGGGTACTATGGCTACACCTTC
.	TRBV4-2	TRBJ2-4	.	CASSQGLWGVDIQYF	TGTGCCAGCAGCCAGGGTCTATGGGGGGTTGACATTCAGTACTTC
.	TRBV20-1	TRBJ2-1	TRBD2	CSASDPPAGLAGGSYEQFF	TGCAGTGCTAGTGACCCGCCTGCAGGGCTAGCGGGGGGAAGCTATGAGCAGTTCTTC